This TCR beta chain was retrieved from a study of T cell changes during pregnancy in multiple sclerosis. This clone has only one observation. Additional DNA sequences in this sample encode the identical CDR3. Libraries were prepared by immunoSEQ multiplex PCR; TCRdb keeps only in-frame clonotypes and omits some of them. The sample lists some 50,000 clones, around 95% occurring once. Germline CDR1 reads SQVTM; CDR2 reads ANQGSEA. Trimming removed 3 bases at V and 4 bases at J, with 4 bases between. The CDR3 is 11 residues long. The specimen was CD8+ T cells from peripheral blood mononuclear cells, collected in the first trimester of pregnancy. This clonotype originated in a female donor with multiple sclerosis, enrolled in a pregnancy study. This chain connects TRBV29-1 to TRBJ1-3; unclear D gene. In DNA form, the CDR3 reads TGCAGCGTTGAGGAGGGAAACACCATATATTTT. Its protein product is CSVEEGNTIYF.